The 17 T cell receptor beta chains listed next were all sequenced from one sample in a study of cytomegalovirus exposure and HLA in healthy donors. Primers for the PCR totalled 60 Vbeta and 13 Jbeta. Repertoires were generated with immunoSEQ multiplex PCR, while TCRdb's copy carries only in-frame clones and drops some. Recorded for this sample: roughly 51,000 clones. Material: PBMCs. The receptors derive from a male donor in good health and CMV-seropositive.

The chain joins TRBV19 to TRBJ2-7; the D is unclear. V was trimmed by 3 bases and J by 3 bases, leaving 12 bases between them. The CDR3 loop spans 14 amino acids. Germline V gives CDR1 LNHDA, CDR2 SQIVND (reference sequence). The CDR3 loop is CASSIVPSGYEQYF. The CDR3 DNA is TGTGCCAGTAGTATTGTCCCGTCGGGCTACGAGCAGTACTTC. The variable domain in full, with the rest retrieved from reference TRBV19 and TRBJ2-7, is DGGITQSPKYLFRKEGQNVTLSCEQNLNHDAMYWYRQDPGQGLRLIYYSQIVNDFQKGDIAEGYSVSREKKESFPLTVTSAQKNPTAFYLCASSIVPSGYEQYFGPGTRLTVT.

J is TRBJ1-1 and V is TRBV2; 7 bases map to TRBD1. V was pared by 7 bases and J by 0 bases, with 5 bases of the junction left unmatched. The germline V gene encodes CDR1 SNHLY and CDR2 FYNNEI. The CDR3 has 14 residues. The CDR3 sequence is CASTSGQLNTEAFF. CDR3 bases: TGTGCCAGCACTTCGGGACAGTTGAACACTGAAGCTTTCTTT.

This sequence joins TRBV19 and TRBJ1-2; D gene ambiguous. There are 13 residues in the CDR3. Germline V gene lookup returns CDR1 LNHDA and CDR2 SQIVND (reference sequence). Trimming pared 4 bases from V and 4 bases from J, leaving 10 bases between. The CDR3 nucleotides read TGTGCCAGTAGTAGTACTCCTGTCTATGGCTACACCTTC. It codes for CASSSTPVYGYTF.

The genes are TRBV20-1 and TRBJ1-2; D gene ambiguous. Germline lookup yields CDR1 DFQATT and CDR2 SNEGSKA (reference sequence). This CDR3 contains 11 residues. The DNA for the CDR3 is TGCATAGCCAACCGGCGGGAAGATTACACCTTC. It specifies CIANRREDYTF.

The chain is built from TRBV19 and TRBJ2-3; the match to TRBD2 covers 8 bases. Germline V lookup: CDR1 LNHDA, CDR2 SQIVND (reference sequence). The V and J ends lost 5 bases and 4 bases, in that order; junction bases with no gene match: 8. The CDR3 has 15 residues. CDR3 sequence (DNA): TGTGCCAGTAGTCCCCCGGCGGGGGGTGCAGATACGCAGTATTTT. Translated: CASSPPAGGADTQYF.

The genes are TRBV5-3 and TRBJ1-1; 8 positions match TRBD1. TRBV5-3 carries the ORF label, with uncertain function. The V gene end was trimmed by 3 bases and the J gene end by 3 bases; junction bases not matched to a gene: 7. CDR3 length: 15 amino acids. For the CDR3, the DNA is TGTGCCAGAAGCTGCAACCGGGACAGGTACACTGAAGCTTTCTTT. This codes for CARSCNRDRYTEAFF.

The gene calls are TRBV7-2 and TRBJ2-7, with 7 nucleotides matching TRBD1. The CDR3 runs to 12 residues. Germline lookup yields CDR1 SGHTA and CDR2 FQGNSA. The V gene end was trimmed by 2 bases and the J gene end by 6 bases; junction bases not matched to a gene: 1. Written as DNA, the CDR3 is TGTGCCAGCAGCTTAACAGGGGTCGAGCAGTACTTC. Amino acid sequence: CASSLTGVEQYF. The full variable domain, in which reference TRBV7-2 and TRBJ2-7 provide the parts outside the CDR3, is GAGVSQSPSNKVTEKGKDVELRCDPISGHTALYWYRQSLGQGLEFLIYFQGNSAPDKSGLPSDRFSAERTGGSVSTLTIQRTQQEDSAVYLCASSLTGVEQYFGPGTRLTVT.

This chain joins TRBV4-1 and TRBJ1-3; D unclear. CDR1 and CDR2 from the germline V gene are MGHRA and YSYEKL. The CDR3 spans 17 residues. With 1 base removed from V and 4 bases from J, the gap between germline ends came to 17 bases. Here the CDR3 reads CASSQGEASSVGNTIYF. Here the CDR3 DNA reads TGCGCCAGCAGCCAAGGAGAAGCGTCGAGTGTGGGAAACACCATATATTTT.

The rearrangement links TRBV15 to TRBJ2-1, with D maybe TRBD2 (6 bases). This CDR3 contains 15 residues. Trimming stripped 4 bases from V and 4 bases from J, with 14 bases between. Looked up from germline, CDR1 is LNHNV and CDR2 is YYDKDF (reference sequence). The CDR3 loop reads CATSMSGTGYNEQFF. Here the CDR3 DNA reads TGTGCCACCAGCATGTCCGGGACTGGATACAATGAGCAGTTCTTC.

The V and J genes are TRBV18 and TRBJ1-1; D gene unclear. The CDR3 is 13 amino acids. The germline V gene encodes CDR1 KGHSH and CDR2 LQKENI. Between the trimmed V and J ends, which lost 5 bases and 1 base, there was a span of 8 bases. The CDR3 coding sequence is TGTGCCAGCTCAACAACAGCGAACACTGAAGCTTTCTTT. Translated: CASSTTANTEAFF. Full variable domain (remainder filled in from reference TRBV18 and TRBJ1-1): NAGVMQNPRHLVRRRGQEARLRCSPMKGHSHVYWYRQLPEEGLKFMVYLQKENIIDESGMPKERFSAEFPKEGPSILRIQQVVRGDSAAYFCASSTTANTEAFFGQGTRLTVV.

The chain recombines TRBV6-5 with TRBJ2-7; 8 bases align to TRBD1. Trimming removed 2 bases from V and 2 bases from J; junction bases left unmatched: 5. The CDR3 loop spans 15 amino acids. CDR1 and CDR2 (germline): MNHEY, SVGAGI. DNA for the CDR3: TGTGCCAGCAGTTACCCGGACAGGGCCCCCTACGAGCAGTACTTC. Residues: CASSYPDRAPYEQYF.

The genes are TRBV4-1 and TRBJ1-4; 7 bases line up with TRBD1. The CDR3 consists of 18 residues. J was trimmed by 0 bases and V by 4 bases; bases with no gene match: 11. CDR1 and CDR2 from the germline V gene are MGHRA and YSYEKL. CDR3 protein: CASSRDRVPLATNEKLFF. The CDR3 nucleotides read TGCGCCAGCAGCCGGGACAGAGTCCCTCTAGCAACTAATGAAAAACTGTTTTTT.

V usage is TRBV7-9 and J usage is TRBJ2-3; D is undetermined. Per the germline V gene, CDR1 is SEHNR and CDR2 is FQNEAQ (reference sequence). Trimming cost V 1 base and J 4 bases, with 9 bases left between them. CDR3 length: 14 residues. CDR3 protein: CASSLDIGSDTQYF. CDR3 DNA sequence: TGTGCCAGCAGCTTAGATATTGGCTCAGATACGCAGTATTTT.

The chain is built from TRBV20-1 and TRBJ2-5, with unresolved D. The CDR3 extends over 11 amino acids. Deletions cut 6 bases from V and 4 bases from J, with 9 bases between. Germline-derived CDR1 and CDR2 are DFQATT and SNEGSKA (reference sequence). The CDR3 coding sequence is TGCAGTGCCCCACCCGGAGAGACCCAGTACTTC. This encodes CSAPPGETQYF.

The chain joins TRBV2 to TRBJ2-2, with a tentative D call TRBD2 (5 bases). CDR1 is SNHLY and CDR2 is FYNNEI in the germline V gene. Trimming shortened V by 6 bases and J by 0 bases, and 11 bases separated the two germline ends. The length of the CDR3 is 15 residues. The CDR3 loop reads CASRKEGSNTGELFF. The DNA for the CDR3 is TGTGCCAGCAGGAAAGAGGGATCGAACACCGGGGAGCTGTTTTTT. Based on the CDR3 plus reference TRBV2 and TRBJ2-2, the full variable domain is EPEVTQTPSHQVTQMGQEVILRCVPISNHLYFYWYRQILGQKVEFLVSFYNNEISEKSEIFDDQFSVERPDGSNFTLKIRSTKLEDSAMYFCASRKEGSNTGELFFGEGSRLTVL.

This chain links TRBV5-6 with TRBJ2-7, with TRBD1 identical over 7 bases. This CDR3 region has 13 residues. Germline CDR1 SGHDT, CDR2 YYEEEE. V lost 7 bases to trimming and J lost 3 bases; unmatched junction nucleotides: 7. Here the CDR3 DNA reads TGTGCCAGCCGGTCCCGGGACAGCTACGAGCAGTACTTC. Its protein is CASRSRDSYEQYF.

The rearrangement joins TRBV9 to TRBJ1-3; 7 bases line up with TRBD1. Per the germline V gene, CDR1 is SGDLS and CDR2 is YYNGEE. V dropped 2 bases and J dropped 2; count of bases not matched to a gene: 1. This CDR3 region has 14 residues. For the CDR3, the DNA is TGTGCCAGCAGCGTTCAGGGGGCTGGAAACACCATATATTTT. It is translated as CASSVQGAGNTIYF.